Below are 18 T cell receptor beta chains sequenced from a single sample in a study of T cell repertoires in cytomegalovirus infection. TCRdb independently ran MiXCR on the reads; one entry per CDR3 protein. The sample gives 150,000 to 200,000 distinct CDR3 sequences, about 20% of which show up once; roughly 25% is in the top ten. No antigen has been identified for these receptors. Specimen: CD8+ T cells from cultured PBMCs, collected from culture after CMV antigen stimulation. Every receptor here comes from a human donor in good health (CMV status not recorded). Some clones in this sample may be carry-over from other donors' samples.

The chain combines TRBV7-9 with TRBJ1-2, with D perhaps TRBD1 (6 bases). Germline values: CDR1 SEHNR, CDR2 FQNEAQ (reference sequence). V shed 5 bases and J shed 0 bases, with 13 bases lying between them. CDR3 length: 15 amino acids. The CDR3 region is CASSPPTGSNYGYTF. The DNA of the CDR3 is TGTGCCAGCAGCCCCCCTACAGGGTCTAACTATGGCTACACCTTC.

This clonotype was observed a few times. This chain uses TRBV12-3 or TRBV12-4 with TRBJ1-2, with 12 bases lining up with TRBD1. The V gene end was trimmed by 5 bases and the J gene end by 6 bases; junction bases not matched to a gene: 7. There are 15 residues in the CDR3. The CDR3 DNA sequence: TGTGCCAGCAGTGCCCCGGGACAGGGGGCGAATGGCTACACCTTC. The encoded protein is CASSAPGQGANGYTF.

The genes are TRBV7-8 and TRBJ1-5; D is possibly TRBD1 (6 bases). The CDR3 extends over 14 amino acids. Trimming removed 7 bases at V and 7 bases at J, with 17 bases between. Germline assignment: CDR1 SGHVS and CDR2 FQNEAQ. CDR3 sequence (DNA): TGTGCCAGCAACCCCGGGGGGCGAGGGCAGCCCCAGCATTTT. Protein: CASNPGGRGQPQHF. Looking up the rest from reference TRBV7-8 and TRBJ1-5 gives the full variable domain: GAGVSQSPRYKVAKRGQDVALRCDPISGHVSLFWYQQALGQGPEFLTYFQNEAQLDKSGLPSDRFFAERPEGSVSTLKIQRTQQEDSAVYLCASNPGGRGQPQHFGDGTRLSIL.

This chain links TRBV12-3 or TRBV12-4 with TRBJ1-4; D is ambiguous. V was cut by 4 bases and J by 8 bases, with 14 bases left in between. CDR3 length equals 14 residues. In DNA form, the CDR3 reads TGTGCCAGCAGTTATGGTGAGATTGGCGAAAAACTGTTTTTT. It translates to CASSYGEIGEKLFF.

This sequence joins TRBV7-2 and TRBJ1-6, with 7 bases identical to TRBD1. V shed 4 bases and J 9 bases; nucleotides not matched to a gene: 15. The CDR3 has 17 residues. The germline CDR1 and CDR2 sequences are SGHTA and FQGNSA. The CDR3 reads CASSSSSLTGFASPLHF. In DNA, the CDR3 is TGTGCCAGCAGCTCTTCGAGCCTGACAGGGTTTGCTTCACCCCTCCACTTT.

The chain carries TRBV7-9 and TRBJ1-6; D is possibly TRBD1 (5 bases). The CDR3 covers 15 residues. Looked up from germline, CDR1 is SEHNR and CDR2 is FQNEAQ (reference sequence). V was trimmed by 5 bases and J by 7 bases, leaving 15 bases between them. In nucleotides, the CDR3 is TGTGCCAGCAGCCCCGTGATCGGGGGAAATTCACCCCTCCACTTT. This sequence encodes CASSPVIGGNSPLHF.

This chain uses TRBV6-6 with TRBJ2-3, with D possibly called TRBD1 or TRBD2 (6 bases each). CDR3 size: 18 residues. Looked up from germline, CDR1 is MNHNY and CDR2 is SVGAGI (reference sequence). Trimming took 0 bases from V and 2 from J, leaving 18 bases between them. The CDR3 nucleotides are TGTGCCAGCAGTTACTCGAATCTACGGGGGCTATCCACAGATACGCAGTATTTT. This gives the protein CASSYSNLRGLSTDTQYF.

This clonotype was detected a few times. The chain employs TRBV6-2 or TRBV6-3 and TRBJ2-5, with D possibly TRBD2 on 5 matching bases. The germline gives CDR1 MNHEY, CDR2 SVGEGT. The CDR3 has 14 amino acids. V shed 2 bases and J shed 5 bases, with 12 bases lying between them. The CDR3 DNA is TGTGCCAGCAGTTACGCGACTAATCCGGAGACCCAGTACTTC. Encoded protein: CASSYATNPETQYF.

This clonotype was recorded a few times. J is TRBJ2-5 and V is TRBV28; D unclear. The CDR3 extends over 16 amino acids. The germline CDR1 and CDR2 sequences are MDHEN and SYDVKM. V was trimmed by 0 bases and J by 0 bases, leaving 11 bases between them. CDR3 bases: TGTGCCAGCAGTTTATGGGCCGCTGGATACCAAGAGACCCAGTACTTC. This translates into CASSLWAAGYQETQYF.

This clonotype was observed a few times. CDR3 sequence (DNA): TGTGCCAGTAGTATCGGACAGGGTCTCTACAATGAGCAGTTCTTC. Its translation is CASSIGQGLYNEQFF. The chain joins TRBV19 to TRBJ2-1, with 8 bases aligning to TRBD1. V shed 3 bases, J shed 3 bases, and the junction held 4 bases outside the gene matches. The CDR3 loop spans 15 amino acids. Germline V gene lookup returns CDR1 LNHDA and CDR2 SQIVND (reference sequence).

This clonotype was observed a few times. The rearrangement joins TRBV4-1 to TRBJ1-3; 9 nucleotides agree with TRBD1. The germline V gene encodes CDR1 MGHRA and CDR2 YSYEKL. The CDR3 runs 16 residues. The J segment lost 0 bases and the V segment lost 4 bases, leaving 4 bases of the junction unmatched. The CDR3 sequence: CASSPGTGYSGNTIYF. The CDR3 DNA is TGCGCCAGCAGCCCCGGGACAGGGTACTCTGGAAACACCATATATTTT.

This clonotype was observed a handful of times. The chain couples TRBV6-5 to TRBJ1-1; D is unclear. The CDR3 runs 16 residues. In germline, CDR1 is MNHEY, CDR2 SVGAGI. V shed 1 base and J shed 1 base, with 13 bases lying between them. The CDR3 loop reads CASSYWPGPTNTEAFF. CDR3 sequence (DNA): TGTGCCAGCAGTTACTGGCCAGGTCCGACGAACACTGAAGCTTTCTTT.

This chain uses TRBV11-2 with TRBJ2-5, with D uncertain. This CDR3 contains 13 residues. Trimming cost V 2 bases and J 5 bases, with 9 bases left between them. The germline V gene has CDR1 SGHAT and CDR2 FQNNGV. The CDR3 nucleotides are TGTGCCAGCAGCTTATATGGGCGGGAGACCCAGTACTTC. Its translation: CASSLYGRETQYF.

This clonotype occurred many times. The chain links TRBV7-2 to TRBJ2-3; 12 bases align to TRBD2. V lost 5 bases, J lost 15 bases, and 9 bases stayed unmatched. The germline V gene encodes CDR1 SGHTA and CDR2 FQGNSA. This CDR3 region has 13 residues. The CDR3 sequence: CASSLLTSGGLYF. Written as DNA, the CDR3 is TGTGCCAGCAGCCTGCTCACTAGCGGGGGGCTTTATTTT.

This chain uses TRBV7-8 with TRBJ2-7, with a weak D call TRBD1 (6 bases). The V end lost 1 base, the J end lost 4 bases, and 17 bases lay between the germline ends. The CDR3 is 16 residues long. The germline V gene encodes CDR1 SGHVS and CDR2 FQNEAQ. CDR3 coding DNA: TGTGCCAGCAGCTTAGAGTTATCCACAGGGAGTTACGAGCAGTACTTC. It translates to CASSLELSTGSYEQYF.

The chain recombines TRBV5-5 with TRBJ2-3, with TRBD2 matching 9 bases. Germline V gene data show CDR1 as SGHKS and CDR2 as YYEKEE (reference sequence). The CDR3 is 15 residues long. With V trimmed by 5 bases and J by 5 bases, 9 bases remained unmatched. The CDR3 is CASSPPGGRVDTQYF. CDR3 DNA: TGTGCCAGCAGTCCCCCGGGCGGGAGGGTAGATACGCAGTATTTT.

CDR3 in DNA: TGTGCCAGCAGCTCCTCGGGACTAGCGGTGGATACGCAGTATTTT. Translating it yields CASSSSGLAVDTQYF. The genes are TRBV7-3 and TRBJ2-3; 11 bases match TRBD2. The CDR3 spans 15 residues. Per germline, CDR1 SGHTA and CDR2 FQGTGA. The trim removed 4 bases at V and 6 bases at J, leaving 6 bases unmatched. Looking up the rest from reference TRBV7-3 and TRBJ2-3 gives the full variable domain: GAGVSQTPSNKVTEKGKYVELRCDPISGHTALYWYRQSLGQGPEFLIYFQGTGAADDSGLPNDRFFAVRPEGSVSTLKIQRTERGDSAVYLCASSSSGLAVDTQYFGPGTRLTVL.

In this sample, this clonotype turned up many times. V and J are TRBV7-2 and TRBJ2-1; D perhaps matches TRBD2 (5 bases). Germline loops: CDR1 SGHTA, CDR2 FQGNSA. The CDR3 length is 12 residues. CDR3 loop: CAGGQFYNEQFF. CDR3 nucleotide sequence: TGTGCTGGCGGGCAGTTCTACAATGAGCAGTTCTTC.